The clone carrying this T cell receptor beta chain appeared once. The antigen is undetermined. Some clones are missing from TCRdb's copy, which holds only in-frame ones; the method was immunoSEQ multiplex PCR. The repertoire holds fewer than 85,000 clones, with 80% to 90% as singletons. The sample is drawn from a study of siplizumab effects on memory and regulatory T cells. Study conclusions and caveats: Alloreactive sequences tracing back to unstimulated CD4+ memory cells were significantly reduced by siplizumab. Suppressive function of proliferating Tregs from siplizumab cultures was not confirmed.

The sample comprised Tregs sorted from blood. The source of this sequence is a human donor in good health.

The CDR3 loop reads CASSLGGLISYNSPLHF. The DNA of the CDR3 is TGTGCCAGCAGCTTAGGGGGACTGATCTCCTATAATTCACCCCTCCACTTT. The chain uses TRBV7-2 and TRBJ1-6; a weak D match, TRBD1 (5 bases). Trimming removed 1 base from V and 0 bases from J, with 10 bases in between. The length of the CDR3 is 17 residues. CDR1 is SGHTA and CDR2 is FQGNSA in the germline V gene.